Listed below are T cell receptor beta chains from one sample, sequenced in a study of blood T cell repertoires in COVID-19. TCRdb's table, derived via immunoSEQ multiplex PCR, lists solely in-frame clones and lacks some. The profile shows about 140,000 clones, around 90% of them singletons. The sequenced sample was peripheral blood. The receptors originated from a human donor with COVID-19, enrolled during active disease. The donor label of this sample is uncertain. Each CDR3 is given with its conserved first and last residue. D genes are given only for firm matches. Only part of the rows carry a size: once, few, many, or a class if the clone is expanded.

j_gene: TRBJ1-3; abundance: .; v_gene: TRBV3-1/TRBV3-2; d_gene: .; CDR3aa: CASSQPFSSGNTIYF; CDR3nt: TGTGCCAGCAGCCAACCGTTTAGCTCTGGAAACACCATATATTTT
j_gene: TRBJ1-4; abundance: .; v_gene: TRBV28; d_gene: .; CDR3aa: CASSLVEEGNEKLFF; CDR3nt: TGTGCCAGCAGTTTAGTGGAAGAGGGTAATGAAAAACTGTTTTTT
j_gene: TRBJ2-2; abundance: .; v_gene: TRBV7-7; d_gene: .; CDR3aa: CASSPGTKSNTGELFF; CDR3nt: TGTGCCAGCAGCCCCGGTACCAAATCGAACACCGGGGAGCTGTTTTTT
j_gene: TRBJ1-5; abundance: once; v_gene: TRBV6-5; d_gene: TRBD1; CDR3aa: CASSMHRDREKPQHF; CDR3nt: TGTGCCAGCAGTATGCACCGGGACAGGGAAAAGCCCCAGCATTTT
j_gene: TRBJ1-5; abundance: .; v_gene: TRBV7-6; d_gene: TRBD1; CDR3aa: CASSSTGDSNQPQHF; CDR3nt: TGTGCCAGCAGCTCGACAGGGGATAGCAATCAGCCCCAGCATTTT
j_gene: TRBJ2-2; abundance: few; v_gene: TRBV25-1; d_gene: .; CDR3aa: CASSSLTGELFF; CDR3nt: TGTGCCAGCAGTTCTCTAACCGGGGAGCTGTTTTTT
j_gene: TRBJ1-5; abundance: .; v_gene: TRBV5-1; d_gene: .; CDR3aa: CASSLGQGEQPQHF; CDR3nt: TGCGCCAGCAGCTTGGGGCAGGGTGAGCAGCCCCAGCATTTT
j_gene: TRBJ1-5; abundance: .; v_gene: TRBV4-1; d_gene: .; CDR3aa: CASSQDGVAYQPQHF; CDR3nt: TGCGCCAGCAGCCAAGACGGGGTGGCTTATCAGCCCCAGCATTTT
j_gene: TRBJ2-3; abundance: once; v_gene: TRBV4-1; d_gene: .; CDR3aa: CASSQEGAPEDTQYF; CDR3nt: TGCGCCAGCAGCCAAGAAGGGGCTCCAGAAGATACGCAGTATTTT
j_gene: TRBJ2-4; abundance: .; v_gene: TRBV5-6; d_gene: .; CDR3aa: CASSTIKLAKNIQYF; CDR3nt: TGTGCCAGCAGCACCATTAAGCTAGCCAAAAACATTCAGTACTTC
j_gene: TRBJ2-1; abundance: .; v_gene: TRBV5-8; d_gene: TRBD1; CDR3aa: CASSLVVGTGGRSYNEQFF; CDR3nt: TGTGCCAGCAGCTTGGTAGTTGGGACAGGGGGGAGGTCCTACAATGAGCAGTTCTTC
j_gene: TRBJ2-7; abundance: .; v_gene: TRBV5-1; d_gene: .; CDR3aa: CASRMGGGYEQYF; CDR3nt: TGCGCCAGCAGGATGGGGGGAGGCTACGAGCAGTACTTC
j_gene: TRBJ2-2; abundance: .; v_gene: TRBV13; d_gene: .; CDR3aa: CASSTHYQRNTGELFF; CDR3nt: TGTGCCAGCAGCACGCACTACCAACGGAACACCGGGGAGCTGTTTTTT
j_gene: TRBJ2-1; abundance: .; v_gene: TRBV9; d_gene: .; CDR3aa: CASSVIAADNEQFF; CDR3nt: TGTGCCAGCAGCGTAATAGCGGCTGACAATGAGCAGTTCTTC
j_gene: TRBJ2-7; abundance: .; v_gene: TRBV5-1; d_gene: TRBD1; CDR3aa: CASSTTGDEQYF; CDR3nt: TGCGCCAGCAGCACGACAGGGGACGAGCAGTACTTC
j_gene: TRBJ1-2; abundance: .; v_gene: TRBV2; d_gene: TRBD1; CDR3aa: CASSVGQGVRHGYTF; CDR3nt: TGTGCCAGCAGTGTGGGACAGGGGGTTCGGCATGGCTACACCTTC
j_gene: TRBJ2-6; abundance: .; v_gene: TRBV11-3; d_gene: .; CDR3aa: CASSPGRNSGANVLTF; CDR3nt: TGTGCCAGCAGCCCAGGGCGCAACTCTGGGGCCAACGTCCTGACTTTC
j_gene: TRBJ2-1; abundance: .; v_gene: TRBV5-1; d_gene: TRBD2; CDR3aa: CASSYPGLANNEQFF; CDR3nt: TGCGCCAGCAGCTACCCGGGACTAGCGAACAATGAGCAGTTCTTC
j_gene: TRBJ1-1; abundance: .; v_gene: TRBV7-9; d_gene: .; CDR3aa: CASSPPGGARAEAFF; CDR3nt: TGTGCCAGCAGCCCACCGGGGGGGGCGCGGGCTGAAGCTTTCTTT
j_gene: TRBJ1-2; abundance: .; v_gene: TRBV7-9; d_gene: TRBD1; CDR3aa: CAGTGGTGDARGYGYTF; CDR3nt: TGTGCCGGGACGGGGGGGACAGGGGATGCCCGCGGCTATGGCTACACCTTC
j_gene: TRBJ1-1; abundance: .; v_gene: TRBV5-1; d_gene: .; CDR3aa: CASRNQGNTEAFF; CDR3nt: TGCGCCAGCCGTAATCAGGGAAACACTGAAGCTTTCTTT
j_gene: TRBJ2-3; abundance: .; v_gene: TRBV5-4; d_gene: TRBD1; CDR3aa: CASSADRGQDTQYF; CDR3nt: TGTGCCAGCAGCGCGGACAGGGGGCAGGATACGCAGTATTTT
j_gene: TRBJ1-1; abundance: .; v_gene: TRBV19; d_gene: TRBD1; CDR3aa: CASSTAGGRSEAFF; CDR3nt: TGTGCCAGTAGTACGGCAGGGGGCAGATCTGAAGCTTTCTTT
j_gene: TRBJ2-1; abundance: few; v_gene: TRBV27; d_gene: .; CDR3aa: CASRAGTYNEQFF; CDR3nt: TGTGCCAGCAGGGCGGGGACTTACAATGAGCAGTTCTTC
j_gene: TRBJ2-1; abundance: .; v_gene: TRBV5-1; d_gene: .; CDR3aa: CASSSAPRGWNEQFF; CDR3nt: TGCGCCAGCAGCTCGGCTCCTCGGGGTTGGAATGAGCAGTTCTTC